This T cell receptor beta chain came from a study of T cells in Graves' hyperthyroidism and ophthalmopathy. This clonotype showed up many times. RNA transcripts gave rise to amplified TCR beta CDR3 regions. Researchers ran a first-round RT-PCR on the TCR CDR3 using the HTBI primer set. TCRdb independently ran MiXCR on the multiplex PCR reads; one entry per CDR3 protein. The sample contains 640,000 or so distinct CDR3 sequences, approximately 15% of which appear only once. Together with thyroid ultrasound, orbital computed tomography, serum thyroxine and TRAb, clinical symptoms were used for diagnoses. Trimming left V 9 bases short and J 6 bases short, with 12 bases between. This CDR3 contains 11 residues.

The sequenced sample was blood. The TCR was taken from a young woman with Graves' ophthalmopathy. The chain couples TRBV12-3 or TRBV12-4 to TRBJ2-7; D gene uncertain. The CDR3 here is CASRHGSEQYF. In DNA form, the CDR3 reads TGTGCCAGTAGACACGGCTCCGAGCAGTACTTC.